This T cell receptor beta chain was identified in a study of blood T cells in healthy people across ages. Overall study findings and caveats: Long-lived donors had more naive CD4+ cells and higher diversity than aged donors.

The authors ran a second PCR of about 6 to 11 cycles using a sample-barcoded 5' primer and a J-beta primer mix. MiXCR, applied by TCRdb to the 5' RACE reads, yields one record per CDR3 protein. The table has just over 800,000 distinct CDR3 sequences, about 59% seen once. As regards this clonotype: What it binds is not known.

Each donor supplied roughly 9.2 milliliters of peripheral blood. Trimming took 5 bases from V and 3 from J; bases not matched to a gene: 7. The CDR3 is 14 residues long. CDR1 and CDR2 from the germline V gene are MNHEY and SVGEGT. This TCR was sampled from a man aged 25-40 years in good health. Material: blood. This chain links TRBV6-2 or TRBV6-3 with TRBJ2-7, with TRBD1 matching over 7 bases. The CDR3 loop is CASSGPGQDYEQYF. CDR3 coding DNA: TGTGCCAGCAGTGGCCCCGGACAGGACTACGAGCAGTACTTC.